The subject of this entry is one T cell receptor beta chain. This sample is part of a study of cytomegalovirus exposure and HLA in healthy donors. Germline CDR1 SNHLY, CDR2 FYNNEI. The CDR3 sequence is 15 residues long. With V trimmed by 5 bases and J by 1 base, 3 bases remained unmatched. It was with 60 Vbeta and 13 Jbeta primers that the PCR ran. Sequencing used immunoSEQ multiplex PCR; TCRdb keeps in-frame clones, though not all of them. This sample has 95,000 to 100,000 clones, with roughly three quarters found just once. The sample taken for sequencing was PBMCs. The receptor comes from a man between 40 and 49 years old in good health and CMV-seronegative. The chain has TRBV2 and TRBJ1-3; 9 bases align to TRBD1. CDR3 nucleotide sequence: TGTGCCAGCAGTCAAGACAGGGGGTCTGGAAACACCATATATTTT. Its protein product is CASSQDRGSGNTIYF.